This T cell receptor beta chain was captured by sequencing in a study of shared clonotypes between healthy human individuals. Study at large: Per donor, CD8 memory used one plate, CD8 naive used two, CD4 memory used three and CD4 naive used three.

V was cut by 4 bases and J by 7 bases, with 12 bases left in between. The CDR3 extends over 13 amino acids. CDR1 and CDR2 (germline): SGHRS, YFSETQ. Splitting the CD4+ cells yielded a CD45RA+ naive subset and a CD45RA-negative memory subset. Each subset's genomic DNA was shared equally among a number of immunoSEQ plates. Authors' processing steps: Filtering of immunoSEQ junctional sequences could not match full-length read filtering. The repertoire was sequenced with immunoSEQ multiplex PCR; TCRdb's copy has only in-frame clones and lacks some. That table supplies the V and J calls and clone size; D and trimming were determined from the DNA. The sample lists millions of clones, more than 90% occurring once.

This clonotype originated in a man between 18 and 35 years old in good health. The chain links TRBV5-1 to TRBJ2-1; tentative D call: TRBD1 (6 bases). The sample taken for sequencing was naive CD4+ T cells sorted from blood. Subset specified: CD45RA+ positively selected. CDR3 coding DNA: TGCGCCAGCAGCCAGGGACAAACAAATGAGCAGTTCTTC. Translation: CASSQGQTNEQFF. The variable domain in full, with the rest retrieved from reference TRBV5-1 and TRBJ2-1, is KAGVTQTPRYLIKTRGQQVTLSCSPISGHRSVSWYQQTPGQGLQFLFEYFSETQRNKGNFPGRFSGRQFSNSRSEMNVSTLELGDSALYLCASSQGQTNEQFFGPGTRLTVL.